This paragraph reports one T cell receptor beta chain. What it binds is unknown. This sample was taken from a study of cytomegalovirus exposure and HLA in healthy donors. Overall study findings and caveats: Three chains linked to CMV were shown in vitro to be specific for CMV antigens.

CDR3 size: 14 residues. V lost 7 bases and J lost 4; bases outside the gene matches: 4. The germline V gene encodes CDR1 MNHNY and CDR2 SVGAGI (reference sequence). The study ran its PCR with 60 Vbeta and 13 Jbeta primers. This table comes from immunoSEQ multiplex PCR, and its TCRdb copy is limited to in-frame clones, with some not included. The sample contains 150,000 or so clones, 60% to 85% of which appear only once. The TCR was taken from a man aged 40-50 years in good health and CMV-seropositive. Sequencing was performed on PBMCs. The chain employs TRBV6-6 and TRBJ1-3; 10 nucleotides agree with TRBD1. This CDR3 reads CASKGTGVGNTIYF. CDR3 bases: TGTGCCAGCAAAGGGACAGGGGTGGGAAACACCATATATTTT.